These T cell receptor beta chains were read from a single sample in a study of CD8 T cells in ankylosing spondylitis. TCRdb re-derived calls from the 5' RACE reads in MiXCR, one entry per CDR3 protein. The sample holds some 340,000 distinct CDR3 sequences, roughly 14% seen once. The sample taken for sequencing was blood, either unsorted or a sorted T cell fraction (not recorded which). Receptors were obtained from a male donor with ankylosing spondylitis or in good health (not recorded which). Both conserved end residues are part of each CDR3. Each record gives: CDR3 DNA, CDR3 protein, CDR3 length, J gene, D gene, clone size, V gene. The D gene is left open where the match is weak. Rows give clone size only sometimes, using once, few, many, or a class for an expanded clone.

TGTGCCAGCAGCTTAGAGGGGGCGCCGGGCTATGGCTACACCTTC,CASSLEGAPGYGYTF,15,TRBJ1-2,TRBD1,few,TRBV5-5
TGTGCCAGCAGTTGGGTTAACACTGAAGCTTTCTTT,CASSWVNTEAFF,12,TRBJ1-1,NA,NA,TRBV12-3/TRBV12-4
TGTGCCAGCAGTGGGGACAGGGAAGCCTACAATGAGCAGTTCTTC,CASSGDREAYNEQFF,15,TRBJ2-1,TRBD1,many,TRBV2
TGCGCCAGCAGCTTGGGGGATTCTGCGGGTGGCTACACCTTC,CASSLGDSAGGYTF,14,TRBJ1-2,NA,NA,TRBV5-1
TGTGCCAGCAGTTACTCGAATGCCCCAGATACGCAGTATTTT,CASSYSNAPDTQYF,14,TRBJ2-3,NA,NA,TRBV6-5
TGTGCCAGCAGCTTTCAAAGGGCGAGTGAGCAGTTCTTC,CASSFQRASEQFF,13,TRBJ2-1,NA,NA,TRBV7-7
TGTGCCAGCAGGACCGGGTGGGAGCAGTACTTC,CASRTGWEQYF,11,TRBJ2-7,NA,NA,TRBV6-5
TGTGCCAGCAGCGCGCGTTCTAGCGGGAGCCCAGATACGCAGTATTTT,CASSARSSGSPDTQYF,16,TRBJ2-3,TRBD2,NA,TRBV9
TGCGCCAGTTCCGGGCAGGGGCTGGCCGAGCAGTACTTC,CASSGQGLAEQYF,13,TRBJ2-7,NA,many,TRBV5-1
TGCAGCGTTGAGAGGCAGGGTGGAGAGACCCAGTACTTC,CSVERQGGETQYF,13,TRBJ2-5,NA,few,TRBV29-1
TGTGCCAGCAGTCAACAGACAGGGCGGAATGAGCAGTTCTTC,CASSQQTGRNEQFF,14,TRBJ2-1,TRBD1,NA,TRBV2
TGCGCCAGCACGGAAACCGGGGAGCTGTTTTTT,CASTETGELFF,11,TRBJ2-2,NA,many,TRBV5-1
TGCAGTGCCCAGGGGACGGCAGCGGGAGTTAAACGTGGGCAGTACTTC,CSAQGTAAGVKRGQYF,16,TRBJ2-7,TRBD2,NA,TRBV20-1
TGTGCCGCCTCAGCGGGGGTTGAAGGTGGTGAGCAGTTCTTC,CAASAGVEGGEQFF,14,TRBJ2-1,TRBD2,many,TRBV10-3
TGTGCCAGCAGTTTCCAGGGCAGCACTGAAGCTTTCTTT,CASSFQGSTEAFF,13,TRBJ1-1,NA,many,TRBV12-3/TRBV12-4
TGTGCCAGCAGTTTGGGGGCAGGGGAACTTGGGGAGCTGTTTTTT,CASSLGAGELGELFF,15,TRBJ2-2,NA,once,TRBV12-3/TRBV12-4
TGCAGTGCTCCTGGCGGGAGTCAAGACAATGAGCAGTTCTTC,CSAPGGSQDNEQFF,14,TRBJ2-1,TRBD2,few,TRBV20-1
TGCAGTGCTAGTCCGGGACTAGCGGCCGATACGCAGTATTTT,CSASPGLAADTQYF,14,TRBJ2-3,TRBD2,NA,TRBV20-1
TGCGCCAGCAGCCAAGGATCCTTAGGACTAGCGGGAGGGCCGGGAGAGACCCAGTACTTC,CASSQGSLGLAGGPGETQYF,20,TRBJ2-5,TRBD2,few,TRBV4-1
TGCGCCAGCAGCCACCCGGGACAGGGGGCCGCCGGGGAGCTGTTTTTT,CASSHPGQGAAGELFF,16,TRBJ2-2,TRBD1,NA,TRBV4-1
TGCAGTGCACCGCGGCCGGGGGCATCAGATACGCAGTATTTT,CSAPRPGASDTQYF,14,TRBJ2-3,NA,NA,TRBV20-1
TGTGCCACCAGCTTGCAGAGCACAGATACGCAGTATTTT,CATSLQSTDTQYF,13,TRBJ2-3,NA,few,TRBV15
TGTGCCAGCAGCAGCCTCCCGGGACAGGGCAAGACCAGCTATGGCTACACCTTC,CASSSLPGQGKTSYGYTF,18,TRBJ1-2,TRBD1,NA,TRBV11-2
TGCGCCAGCAAAGGGGGGCCAGCCTACGAGCAGTACTTC,CASKGGPAYEQYF,13,TRBJ2-7,NA,NA,TRBV10-2
TGTGCCAGCAGCTTAGGAGGGGGACAGTTTTCTTACGAGCAGTACTTC,CASSLGGGQFSYEQYF,16,TRBJ2-7,TRBD1,NA,TRBV7-9
TGCAGTGCTCTAGGCCTAAGCAATCAGCCCCAGCATTTT,CSALGLSNQPQHF,13,TRBJ1-5,NA,NA,TRBV20-1
TGTGCCAGCAGCCCGGGCAGACTCTACACTGAAGCTTTCTTT,CASSPGRLYTEAFF,14,TRBJ1-1,NA,many,TRBV7-9
TGTGCCAGCAGCCGCCTGGGACAGGGGACCTACGAGCAGTACTTC,CASSRLGQGTYEQYF,15,TRBJ2-7,TRBD1,NA,TRBV11-2
TGTGCCAGCAGTTTGAAGGGGGACTCACCCCTCCACTTT,CASSLKGDSPLHF,13,TRBJ1-6,NA,many,TRBV12-3/TRBV12-4
TGTGCCACCGCCTCAGGGTGGACTGAAGCTTTCTTT,CATASGWTEAFF,12,TRBJ1-1,NA,few,TRBV15
TGCGCCAGCAGCCAAGATGATGCCGGGGGGGATACCTATGGCTACACCTTC,CASSQDDAGGDTYGYTF,17,TRBJ1-2,NA,many,TRBV4-1
TGCGCCAGCAGCCAAGAAAAACGGGCAGGGTCCTACAATGAGCAGTTCTTC,CASSQEKRAGSYNEQFF,17,TRBJ2-1,NA,NA,TRBV4-1
TGTGCCAGCAGTCTATACGGTGCCTACAATGAGCAGTTCTTC,CASSLYGAYNEQFF,14,TRBJ2-1,NA,NA,TRBV7-9
TGTTCCAGCAGGAGTACCCGGGGGGGCCAAGAGACCCAGTACTTC,CSSRSTRGGQETQYF,15,TRBJ2-5,TRBD2,few,TRBV12-3/TRBV12-4
TGTGCCAGTAGTACACAGGGCTCCTACGAGCAGTACTTC,CASSTQGSYEQYF,13,TRBJ2-7,NA,NA,TRBV19
TGTGCCAGCAGGAGGTGGGGGATGGGGAATTCACCCCTCCACTTT,CASRRWGMGNSPLHF,15,TRBJ1-6,NA,NA,TRBV12-3/TRBV12-4
TGTGCCAGCAGCCCCCGTCGCGAGCGGACGGGCTTCTACGAGCAGTACTTC,CASSPRRERTGFYEQYF,17,TRBJ2-7,NA,NA,TRBV13
TGCAGCGTTATAGTACATTCTGAAGCTTTCTTT,CSVIVHSEAFF,11,TRBJ1-1,NA,few,TRBV29-1
TGTGCCAGCAGCCAAGAGACACGGGGGAGCGGGAGGGCCATCCACGAGCAGTACTTC,CASSQETRGSGRAIHEQYF,19,TRBJ2-7,TRBD2,NA,TRBV3-1
TGTGCCATCGGTAGCGGGAGGGAGGGCTACGAGCAGTACTTC,CAIGSGREGYEQYF,14,TRBJ2-7,TRBD2,NA,TRBV10-3
TGTGCCAGCAGCTTAGCGACTAGCGGGTACAATGAGCAGTTCTTC,CASSLATSGYNEQFF,15,TRBJ2-1,TRBD2,NA,TRBV11-2
TGCGCCAGCACGGGAGGGCAGGGGAACACCGGGGAGCTGTTTTTT,CASTGGQGNTGELFF,15,TRBJ2-2,TRBD2,NA,TRBV10-1
TGCGCCAGCACTCTAGCGGGAGGGCCATTCTACAATGAGCAGTTCTTC,CASTLAGGPFYNEQFF,16,TRBJ2-1,TRBD2,few,TRBV5-1
TGTGCAGGGGGAGATTTAAGGGATGAGCAGTTCTTC,CAGGDLRDEQFF,12,TRBJ2-1,NA,many,TRBV10-3
TGTGCCAGCAGTTTATCCGGGACAGCTTACACCGGGGAGCTGTTTTTT,CASSLSGTAYTGELFF,16,TRBJ2-2,TRBD1,NA,TRBV28
TGTGCCAGCAGCGTGCCACCGGAAGAGACCCAGTACTTC,CASSVPPEETQYF,13,TRBJ2-5,NA,few,TRBV9
TGTGCCAGCAGCTTGGCAAGGGAGTGGGGAGGTGGCTACACCTTC,CASSLAREWGGGYTF,15,TRBJ1-2,NA,many,TRBV12-3/TRBV12-4
TGTGCCAGCAGTCAAAGGGCAGGGGGCAGCACAGATACGCAGTATTTT,CASSQRAGGSTDTQYF,16,TRBJ2-3,TRBD1,NA,TRBV7-2
TGCAGTGCTAGGGTGGGGGGGGCCGCCACTGAAGCTTTCTTT,CSARVGGAATEAFF,14,TRBJ1-1,NA,NA,TRBV20-1
TGTGCCAGCAGCTTAGGGGGGGTAGGCGTGAGGAAGACCCAGTACTTC,CASSLGGVGVRKTQYF,16,TRBJ2-5,NA,NA,TRBV7-8
TGCAGTGCCGGGACACCTCCTGGCACCTACGAGCAGTACTTC,CSAGTPPGTYEQYF,14,TRBJ2-7,NA,few,TRBV20-1
TGTGCCAGCAGCCACAGGACAGGGGGACACGCTGTAACTTTCTTT,CASSHRTGGHAVTFF,15,TRBJ1-1,TRBD1,NA,TRBV5-6
TGTGCCAGCAGAGGAAACGAACCGGGACAGGGAACCGAGCAGTACTTC,CASRGNEPGQGTEQYF,16,TRBJ2-7,TRBD1,few,TRBV2